One sample yielded the 25 T cell receptor beta chains listed below, sequenced in a study of T cell changes during pregnancy in multiple sclerosis (dated by TCRdb to the late 2010s). Library creation used the immunoSEQ multiplex PCR assay. What TCRdb holds here is the immuneACCESS table cut down to in-frame rearrangements. Part of the clones is not present; checked against another copy, under half of the missing clones reflect an unresolved V gene, and the others are unexplained. Here the sample has about 59,000 clones; 80% to 95% occur a single time. In total, the top ten clones hold approximately 2.2% of the sample. The sequenced sample was peripheral blood, obtained in the first trimester of pregnancy. Receptors were obtained from a female donor with multiple sclerosis, enrolled in a pregnancy study.

This chain joins TRBV6-5 and TRBJ2-4; the D gene is possibly TRBD1 (6 bases). Germline loops: CDR1 MNHEY, CDR2 SVGAGI. This CDR3 has 15 amino acids. Trimming shortened V by 6 bases and J by 0 bases, and 12 bases separated the two germline ends. DNA of the CDR3: TGTGCCAGCAGCCCAGGGACACTAGCCAAAAACATTCAGTACTTC. This sequence encodes CASSPGTLAKNIQYF.

This clone was seen a single time. The rearrangement uses TRBV4-2 and TRBJ1-3; D gene ambiguous. Germline-derived CDR1 and CDR2 are LGHNA and YNFKEQ. This CDR3 is built from 14 residues. Trimming removed 1 base from V and 4 bases from J, with 8 bases in between. The DNA of the CDR3 is TGTGCCAGCAGCCAAGGAAAAGAGGGAAACACCATATATTTT. It yields the protein CASSQGKEGNTIYF.

As concerns this clone: A read error may produce the germline difference seen at one junction end. The CDR3 loop is CASSSWETSNEQYF. CDR3 DNA: TGCGCCAGCAGCTCGTGGGAGACCTCCAACGAGCAGTACTTC. The chain couples TRBV5-1 to TRBJ2-7; tentatively, D is TRBD2 (5 bases). Germline CDR1 reads SGHRS; CDR2 reads YFSETQ. CDR3 length: 14 amino acids.

This chain connects TRBV6-6 to TRBJ1-3, with no clear D. V was trimmed by 6 bases and J by 2 bases, leaving 8 bases between them. Germline lookup yields CDR1 MNHNY and CDR2 SVGAGI (reference sequence). CDR3 size: 13 residues. CDR3 sequence reads: CASSPPAGNTIYF. In nucleotides, the CDR3 is TGTGCCAGCAGCCCCCCAGCTGGAAACACCATATATTTT.

This sequence joins TRBV11-2 and TRBJ2-3, with 8 bases lining up with TRBD1. This CDR3 spans 16 amino acids. Germline CDR1 is SGHAT and CDR2 is FQNNGV. V lost 5 bases, J lost 2 bases, and 9 bases stayed unmatched. This chain's CDR3 is CASSQRQGSDTDTQYF. CDR3 DNA: TGTGCCAGCAGCCAACGACAGGGGTCCGACACAGATACGCAGTATTTT.

The V gene is TRBV6-1, the J gene TRBJ2-7, with 10 bases identical to TRBD1. Germline V gene data show CDR1 as MNHNS and CDR2 as SASEGT. This CDR3 contains 15 residues. After removal of 4 bases from V and 6 bases from J, the junction contained 9 bases not matched to a gene. CDR3 nucleotide sequence: TGTGCCAGCAGTGTAACCTCCGGGACAGGGGCCGAGCAGTACTTC. Residues: CASSVTSGTGAEQYF.

This clone was found a few times. The genes are TRBV29-1 and TRBJ1-1; a possible D gene is TRBD1 (6 bases). Germline V lookup: CDR1 SQVTM, CDR2 ANQGSEA. Trimming pared 5 bases from V and 3 bases from J, leaving 13 bases between. The CDR3 sequence is 13 residues long. CDR3 amino acids: CSVKLRQDTEAFF. The CDR3, as DNA: TGCAGCGTTAAACTTAGACAGGACACTGAAGCTTTCTTT.

The gene calls are TRBV28 and TRBJ1-1; a possible D gene is TRBD1 (6 bases). This CDR3 spans 16 amino acids. Looked up from germline, CDR1 is MDHEN and CDR2 is SYDVKM. V lost 3 bases to trimming and J lost 0 bases, with 14 bases between them. The DNA for the CDR3 is TGTGCCAGCAGTTTCAGAAATAGACAGGTGAACACTGAAGCTTTCTTT. It is translated as CASSFRNRQVNTEAFF. Combining the CDR3 with reference TRBV28 and TRBJ1-1 gives the whole variable domain DVKVTQSSRYLVKRTGEKVFLECVQDMDHENMFWYRQDPGLGLRLIYFSYDVKMKEKGDIPEGYSVSREKKERFSLILESASTNQTSMYLCASSFRNRQVNTEAFFGQGTRLTVV.

The V call is TRBV2, the J call TRBJ2-1; D call uncertain. Germline V gene data show CDR1 as SNHLY and CDR2 as FYNNEI. V was shortened by 1 base and J by 6 bases, with 4 bases between the two germline ends. CDR3 length equals 12 residues. This chain's CDR3 is CASSEGSNEQFF. The CDR3 region has the DNA TGTGCCAGCAGTGAAGGTAGCAATGAGCAGTTCTTC.

This sequence joins TRBV6-1 and TRBJ2-7; maybe TRBD2 (6 bases). This CDR3 spans 15 amino acids. Per the germline V gene, CDR1 is MNHNS and CDR2 is SASEGT. V lost 3 bases and J lost 0, with 12 bases in between. The CDR3 sequence is CASSDRDSLSYEQYF. The CDR3, as DNA: TGTGCCAGCAGTGACCGGGACTCCCTCTCCTACGAGCAGTACTTC.

This clone was seen a handful of times. The chain carries TRBV7-2 and TRBJ1-1; D is unresolved. Germline CDR1 SGHTA, CDR2 FQGNSA. The CDR3 loop spans 13 amino acids. Trimming removed 3 bases from V and 3 bases from J, with 8 bases in between. CDR3 sequence reads: CASSLRIDTEAFF. CDR3 DNA: TGTGCCAGCAGCTTGCGGATTGACACTGAAGCTTTCTTT.

This clone has only a few counts. This sequence joins TRBV7-2 and TRBJ1-1; D not certain. Germline values: CDR1 SGHTA, CDR2 FQGNSA. The V and J ends lost 5 bases and 1 base respectively, with 8 bases between them. The CDR3 has 13 residues. The CDR3 loop reads CASSLRQNTEAFF. CDR3 in DNA: TGTGCCAGCAGCCTACGACAGAACACTGAAGCTTTCTTT.

This rearrangement joins TRBV2 to TRBJ1-2, with 8 bases identical to TRBD1. The trim removed 9 bases at V and 7 bases at J, leaving 10 bases unmatched. Germline V CDR1 and CDR2: SNHLY, FYNNEI. The CDR3 is 13 residues long. The CDR3 region has the DNA TGTGCCAGAGCCGGACAGGGAATGGTTGGCTACACCTTC. Protein sequence: CARAGQGMVGYTF.

The rearrangement joins TRBV29-1 to TRBJ2-1; D is ambiguous. Trimming removed 2 bases from V and 3 bases from J, with 14 bases in between. Germline V CDR1 and CDR2: SQVTM, ANQGSEA. The CDR3 covers 15 residues. Written as DNA, the CDR3 is TGCAGCGTTGAATCGCCCAGCCGGAGCTACAATGAGCAGTTCTTC. It codes for CSVESPSRSYNEQFF.

J is TRBJ2-1 and V is TRBV4-3, with 9 nucleotides matching TRBD1. This CDR3 spans 16 amino acids. The ends lost 2 bases at V and 7 bases at J; junction bases unmatched: 9. The germline CDR1 and CDR2 sequences are LGHNA and YSLEER. The chain's CDR3 is CASSQTGQGTGNEQFF. In nucleotides, the CDR3 is TGCGCCAGCAGCCAAACAGGACAGGGGACAGGGAATGAGCAGTTCTTC.

Relative to its sample, this clone is medium-sized. The chain uses TRBV21-1 and TRBJ2-2; the table's D call of TRBD1 was not tested on the DNA. TRBV21-1 is listed as a pseudogene. CDR3 length: 15 amino acids. CDR3 protein: CASSDRTPRHGELFF. The CDR3 region has the DNA TGTGCCAGCAGCGACCGAACTCCAAGACACGGGGAGCTGTTTTTT.

This chain links TRBV6-6 with TRBJ1-2, with TRBD1 as a possible D gene (5 bases). V was cut by 2 bases and J by 5 bases, with 12 bases left in between. The CDR3 is 14 residues long. The germline CDR1 and CDR2 sequences are MNHNY and SVGAGI (reference sequence). The CDR3, as DNA: TGTGCCAGCAGTTACCCAGACAGCCAATATGGCTACACCTTC. This sequence encodes CASSYPDSQYGYTF.

Here the CDR3 DNA reads TGTGCCAGCAGAGTAGCGGGAGGCCCAGATACGCAGTATTTT. Its protein product is CASRVAGGPDTQYF. The J gene is TRBJ2-3, the V gene TRBV2, with 10 bases that match TRBD2. The CDR3 has 14 residues. Trimming removed 6 bases from V and 4 bases from J; junction bases left unmatched: 4. CDR1 and CDR2 (germline): SNHLY, FYNNEI.

V usage is TRBV16 and J usage is TRBJ2-3; D might be TRBD1 (6 bases). Deletions cut 0 bases from V and 0 bases from J, with 10 bases between. Germline lookup yields CDR1 KGHSY and CDR2 FQNENV. The CDR3 loop spans 16 amino acids. The DNA of the CDR3 is TGTGCCAGCAGCCAATCGAGCAGGGGTAGCACAGATACGCAGTATTTT. Protein product: CASSQSSRGSTDTQYF.

V usage is TRBV28 and J usage is TRBJ1-1, with unresolved D. The CDR3 runs to 12 residues. The germline V gene has CDR1 MDHEN and CDR2 SYDVKM. Trimming took 4 bases from V and 6 from J, leaving 9 bases between them. Written as DNA, the CDR3 is TGTGCCAGCAGTTACCAGTGGTCTGAAGCTTTCTTT. Translation: CASSYQWSEAFF. Drawing the rest from reference TRBV28 and TRBJ1-1, the complete variable domain is DVKVTQSSRYLVKRTGEKVFLECVQDMDHENMFWYRQDPGLGLRLIYFSYDVKMKEKGDIPEGYSVSREKKERFSLILESASTNQTSMYLCASSYQWSEAFFGQGTRLTVV.

The V gene is TRBV6-5, the J gene TRBJ2-1, with 11 positions matching TRBD1. Germline values: CDR1 MNHEY, CDR2 SVGAGI. Trimming took 7 bases from V and 3 from J; bases not matched to a gene: 2. CDR3 length: 14 residues. CDR3 DNA sequence: TGTGCCAGCACGGGGACAGGGGGCTACAATGAGCAGTTCTTC. As protein: CASTGTGGYNEQFF.

This sequence joins TRBV7-2 and TRBJ1-5; maybe TRBD1 (5 bases). This CDR3 has 17 amino acids. With 5 bases removed from V and 5 bases from J, the gap between germline ends came to 22 bases. In germline, CDR1 is SGHTA, CDR2 FQGNSA. CDR3 DNA sequence: TGTGCCAGCAGCCCCTCGTTGGGGGGGAGGATGTATCAGCCCCAGCATTTT. Protein: CASSPSLGGRMYQPQHF.

The chain couples TRBV29-1 to TRBJ2-5; TRBD2 is a possible D gene (5 bases). Germline values: CDR1 SQVTM, CDR2 ANQGSEA. This CDR3 is built from 15 residues. V was pared by 0 bases and J by 2 bases, with 13 bases between. CDR3 sequence reads: CSVEDSLTGQETQYF. In DNA form, the CDR3 reads TGCAGCGTTGAAGATAGCCTGACGGGGCAAGAGACCCAGTACTTC.

The chain recombines TRBV4-2 with TRBJ2-7; a possible D gene is TRBD1 (6 bases). This CDR3 has 15 residues. In germline, CDR1 is LGHNA, CDR2 YNFKEQ. V was pared by 1 base and J by 3 bases, with 13 bases between. CDR3 amino acids: CASSQGGTSLYEQYF. The CDR3 DNA is TGTGCCAGCAGCCAAGGTGGGACATCCCTCTACGAGCAGTACTTC.

The chain employs TRBV9 and TRBJ2-2; possible D gene TRBD1, 6 bases. With 5 bases removed from V and 2 bases from J, the gap between germline ends came to 16 bases. The V gene's germline CDR1 is SGDLS and CDR2 YYNGEE. The CDR3 sequence is 16 residues long. In DNA, the CDR3 is TGTGCCAGCAGTGAAGCTGGACAGCCAAACACCGGGGAGCTGTTTTTT. Protein product: CASSEAGQPNTGELFF.